A single sample is the source of the 17 T cell receptor beta chains below, sequenced in a study of PD-1 blockade in classical Hodgkin lymphoma. Clones were sequenced by immunoSEQ multiplex PCR, and TCRdb holds only the in-frame ones, with some missing. This sample has about 30,000 clones; around 89% occur once, and the top ten carry roughly 1.2%. Time point in this sample: newly diagnosed, previously untreated cHL patient sample. Negative magnetic selection isolated CD4+ T cells from thawed PBMCs. Sequencing was done on a sample of CD4+ T cells from blood. Source of these receptors: a human donor with classical Hodgkin lymphoma.

The chain recombines TRBV11-2 with TRBJ1-5; D is uncertain. Germline V CDR1 and CDR2: SGHAT, FQNNGV. There are 19 residues in the CDR3. Trimming shortened V by 1 base and J by 0 bases, and 19 bases separated the two germline ends. The chain's CDR3 is CASSLGEGWLTNSNQPQHF. The CDR3 coding sequence is TGTGCCAGCAGCTTAGGAGAGGGATGGCTAACAAATAGCAATCAGCCCCAGCATTTT.

This chain uses TRBV2 with TRBJ1-1, with D uncertain. V gave up 4 bases and J gave up 0 bases, with 12 bases separating them. Germline values: CDR1 SNHLY, CDR2 FYNNEI. The CDR3 contains 15 residues. CDR3 in amino acids: CASSVGRLMNTEAFF. The DNA for the CDR3 is TGTGCCAGCAGTGTCGGGAGGCTCATGAACACTGAAGCTTTCTTT.

The V and J genes are TRBV9 and TRBJ2-1; tentative D call: TRBD2 (6 bases). V was cut by 7 bases and J by 10 bases, with 12 bases left in between. Germline V gene sequence: CDR1 SGDLS, CDR2 YYNGEE. This CDR3 comprises 11 residues. Written as DNA, the CDR3 is TGTGCCAGCTCTTCCGCGGGGGAGCAGTTCTTC. It encodes CASSSAGEQFF. Filled out from reference TRBV9 and TRBJ2-1, the complete variable domain reads DSGVTQTPKHLITATGQRVTLRCSPRSGDLSVYWYQQSLDQGLQFLIQYYNGEERAKGNILERFSAQQFPDLHSELNLSSLELGDSALYFCASSSAGEQFFGPGTRLTVL.

This clone was observed once. The chain is built from TRBV27 and TRBJ1-5; no firm D call. The germline gives CDR1 MNHEY, CDR2 SMNVEV (reference sequence). This CDR3 spans 13 amino acids. V lost 2 bases and J 10 bases, leaving 12 bases between the germline ends. CDR3 bases: TGTGCCAGCAGTTTAAAATGGGCTGGTCCCCAGCATTTT. It translates to CASSLKWAGPQHF.

V usage is TRBV7-8 and J usage is TRBJ1-5; the match to TRBD1 covers 8 bases. CDR3 length: 17 residues. V lost 1 base to trimming and J lost 4 bases; unmatched junction nucleotides: 9. The V gene's germline CDR1 is SGHVS and CDR2 FQNEAQ. CDR3 DNA sequence: TGTGCCAGCAGCTTAGAGGCGACAGGGGCCCGGAATCAGCCCCAGCATTTT. It codes for CASSLEATGARNQPQHF.

V gene TRBV19 combines with J gene TRBJ2-1; 10 positions match TRBD2. The ends lost 2 bases at V and 0 bases at J; junction bases unmatched: 4. CDR1 is LNHDA and CDR2 is SQIVND in the germline V gene (reference sequence). The CDR3 consists of 17 residues. In DNA form, the CDR3 reads TGTGCCAGTAGTATAACGCTAGCGGGAGTCTCCTACAATGAGCAGTTCTTC. It encodes CASSITLAGVSYNEQFF. The variable domain in full, completed from reference TRBV19 and TRBJ2-1, reads DGGITQSPKYLFRKEGQNVTLSCEQNLNHDAMYWYRQDPGQGLRLIYYSQIVNDFQKGDIAEGYSVSREKKESFPLTVTSAQKNPTAFYLCASSITLAGVSYNEQFFGPGTRLTVL.

The chain is built from TRBV2 and TRBJ1-5, with D possibly matching TRBD1 (5 bases). Per the germline V gene, CDR1 is SNHLY and CDR2 is FYNNEI. The CDR3 totals 15 residues. V was cut by 11 bases and J by 0 bases, with 17 bases left in between. In DNA form, the CDR3 reads TGTGCCGGGCGGTCGGGGACCCATAGCAATCAGCCCCAGCATTTT. Its translation is CAGRSGTHSNQPQHF.

This chain links TRBV11-2 with TRBJ1-4; D unresolved. The germline V and J ends were trimmed by 1 base and 8 bases, with 8 bases remaining between them. In germline, CDR1 is SGHAT, CDR2 FQNNGV. The CDR3 length is 13 residues. Here the CDR3 DNA reads TGTGCCAGCAGCTTAGCCCTGGACGAAAAACTGTTTTTT. It specifies CASSLALDEKLFF. The full variable domain, in which reference TRBV11-2 and TRBJ1-4 provide the parts outside the CDR3, is EAGVAQSPRYKIIEKRQSVAFWCNPISGHATLYWYQQILGQGPKLLIQFQNNGVVDDSQLPKDRFSAERLKGVDSTLKIQPAKLEDSAVYLCASSLALDEKLFFGSGTQLSVL.

The CDR3 region is CASSELSSGPYEQYF. In DNA form, the CDR3 reads TGTGCCAGCAGTGAACTGTCTAGCGGACCCTACGAGCAGTACTTC. The V and J genes are TRBV2 and TRBJ2-7, with 7 bases that match TRBD2. This CDR3 contains 15 residues. V gave up 2 bases and J gave up 2 bases; unmatched junction bases: 6. Germline V CDR1 and CDR2: SNHLY, FYNNEI. The entire variable domain, with the rest obtained from reference TRBV2 and TRBJ2-7, is as follows: EPEVTQTPSHQVTQMGQEVILRCVPISNHLYFYWYRQILGQKVEFLVSFYNNEISEKSEIFDDQFSVERPDGSNFTLKIRSTKLEDSAMYFCASSELSSGPYEQYFGPGTRLTVT.

This chain uses TRBV11-3 with TRBJ2-3, with D possibly matching TRBD2 (5 bases). The CDR3 has 13 amino acids. The V and J ends lost 6 bases and 4 bases respectively, with 11 bases between them. Germline assignment: CDR1 SGHNT and CDR2 YENEEA. DNA for the CDR3: TGTGCCAGCAGTTCACTAGGCGCAGATACGCAGTATTTT. This codes for CASSSLGADTQYF.

The chain couples TRBV5-4 to TRBJ2-5; tentative D call: TRBD2 (6 bases). Germline V gene data show CDR1 as SGHNT and CDR2 as YYREEE (reference sequence). The CDR3 loop spans 14 amino acids. Between the trimmed V and J ends, which lost 2 bases and 3 bases, there was a span of 11 bases. The CDR3 here is CASSFSGVKETQYF. The CDR3 coding sequence is TGTGCCAGCAGCTTTTCGGGGGTAAAAGAGACCCAGTACTTC.

The chain links TRBV7-2 to TRBJ1-2, with D unresolved. From germline, CDR1 is SGHTA and CDR2 FQGNSA. This CDR3 spans 16 amino acids. The V and J ends lost 0 bases and 0 bases respectively, with 11 bases between them. CDR3 protein: CASSLARTFTNYGYTF. DNA for the CDR3: TGTGCCAGCAGCTTAGCCAGGACGTTCACTAACTATGGCTACACCTTC.

The rearrangement joins TRBV5-1 to TRBJ2-2; D might be TRBD2 (6 bases). V shed 2 bases and J shed 6 bases, with 17 bases lying between them. This CDR3 is 16 amino acids long. The germline CDR1 and CDR2 sequences are SGHRS and YFSETQ. The CDR3 reads CASSFLLAGTSGELFF. The DNA for the CDR3 is TGCGCCAGCAGCTTTTTACTGGCGGGGACGTCCGGGGAGCTGTTTTTT.

This clone was recorded once. This chain uses TRBV19 with TRBJ1-1, with D possibly being TRBD1 (5 bases). V lost 4 bases and J 0 bases, leaving 21 bases between the germline ends. Germline CDR1 LNHDA, CDR2 SQIVND (reference sequence). There are 18 residues in the CDR3. The CDR3 DNA reads TGTGCCAGTAGTAGGGGCTTTGTATTGGGTCAAATGAACACTGAAGCTTTCTTT. Amino acid sequence: CASSRGFVLGQMNTEAFF.

About this clone: Other DNA sequences in this sample translate to the same CDR3. V gene TRBV5-1 combines with J gene TRBJ2-3; D is possibly TRBD1 (6 bases). This CDR3 region has 13 residues. The ends were cut back, 5 bases at V and 6 bases at J, with 13 bases in the middle. Looked up from germline, CDR1 is SGHRS and CDR2 is YFSETQ. The CDR3 DNA reads as TGCGCCAGCAGTTTCTGGGGGCGGGATACGCAGTATTTT. It is translated as CASSFWGRDTQYF.

The chain links TRBV18 to TRBJ1-3, with D hard to call. Germline V gene lookup returns CDR1 KGHSH and CDR2 LQKENI. The CDR3 spans 14 residues. Trimming cost V 5 bases and J 0 bases, with 8 bases left between them. CDR3 bases: TGTGCCAGCTCAACGGGCCACTCTGGAAACACCATATATTTT. This gives the protein CASSTGHSGNTIYF.

The chain recombines TRBV18 with TRBJ2-1, with D possibly being TRBD1 (5 bases). The CDR3 is 15 residues long. In germline, CDR1 is KGHSH, CDR2 LQKENI. V was trimmed by 3 bases and J by 0 bases, leaving 9 bases between them. CDR3 DNA: TGTGCCAGCTCACCGGGGCGGAGCTCCTACAATGAGCAGTTCTTC. Encoded protein: CASSPGRSSYNEQFF.